The 2 T cell receptor beta chains below come from one sample, sequenced in a study of blood T cell repertoires in COVID-19. Method: immunoSEQ multiplex PCR; TCRdb's copy keeps in-frame clones and lacks some. This sample has 70,000 to 95,000 clones, with roughly four fifths found just once. The sequenced material came from peripheral blood. These receptors all come from a woman aged 70-85 years with acute or convalescent COVID-19.

The chain recombines TRBV10-1 with TRBJ1-1, with D uncertain. V lost 0 bases to trimming and J lost 2 bases, with 7 bases between them. Per the germline V gene, CDR1 is WNHNN and CDR2 is SYGVQD (reference sequence). The CDR3 sequence is 14 residues long. The DNA of the CDR3 is TGCGCCAGCAGTGAGTCGGGCAGCAACACTGAAGCTTTCTTT. Translated: CASSESGSNTEAFF.

J is TRBJ1-5 and V is TRBV5-1; D call uncertain. V gave up 0 bases and J gave up 0 bases, with 10 bases separating them. CDR1 is SGHRS, CDR2 YFSETQ, per germline. The CDR3 spans 16 residues. The CDR3 spells CASSLGAFNSNQPQHF. In nucleotides, the CDR3 is TGCGCCAGCAGCTTGGGGGCCTTCAATAGCAATCAGCCCCAGCATTTT.